One sample yielded the 17 T cell receptor beta chains listed below, sequenced in a study of blood T cells in healthy people across ages. Together with a sample-barcoded 5' primer, a J-beta primer mix was included in a second PCR lasting roughly 6 to 12 cycles. TCRdb fed the 5' RACE reads into MiXCR, producing one record per CDR3 protein. The table has approximately 1.5 million distinct CDR3 sequences, roughly 43% seen once. Sequences were obtained from blood. These receptors were collected from a woman aged 18-30 years in good health.

This clonotype was observed a handful of times. The chain carries TRBV20-1 and TRBJ2-3; 10 bases are a match to TRBD2. Germline-derived CDR1 and CDR2 are DFQATT and SNEGSKA (reference sequence). CDR3 length: 15 amino acids. J gave up 6 bases and V 4 bases, and 10 bases lay outside the gene matches. In nucleotides, the CDR3 is TGCAGTGCTAAACTAAGCGGGAGGGCCGCGGATACGCAGTATTTT. Amino acid sequence: CSAKLSGRAADTQYF.

This clonotype has only a few counts. This chain uses TRBV10-3 with TRBJ2-7, with 9 positions matching TRBD2. CDR3 length: 16 residues. V lost 0 bases and J lost 0; bases outside the gene matches: 3. The germline CDR1 and CDR2 sequences are ENHRY and SYGVKD. The CDR3 nucleotides are TGTGCCATCAGTGAGTCAGGACTAGCGAGCTCCTACGAGCAGTACTTC. The encoded protein is CAISESGLASSYEQYF.

This clonotype was seen more than once but under ten times. The chain combines TRBV7-3 with TRBJ2-3; TRBD2 matches 16 bases. J was trimmed by 2 bases and V by 1 base; bases with no gene match: 3. CDR1 SGHTA and CDR2 FQGTGA come from the germline V gene. The CDR3 loop spans 18 amino acids. The CDR3 loop is CASSLIGTSGRATDTQYF. CDR3 nucleotide sequence: TGTGCCAGCAGCTTAATAGGGACTAGCGGGAGGGCCACAGATACGCAGTATTTT.

This chain connects TRBV20-1 to TRBJ1-5; D may be TRBD1 (5 bases). The germline V gene encodes CDR1 DFQATT and CDR2 SNEGSKA (reference sequence). Trimming cost V 0 bases and J 5 bases, with 14 bases left between them. The CDR3 has 15 amino acids. The CDR3 is CSARDRGVGHQPQHF. CDR3 DNA sequence: TGCAGTGCTAGAGATCGAGGGGTAGGACATCAGCCCCAGCATTTT.

Only a few counts were recorded for this clonotype. V and J are TRBV6-5 and TRBJ1-2; TRBD1 is a possible D gene (5 bases). CDR1 MNHEY and CDR2 SVGAGI come from the germline V gene. V shed 2 bases and J shed 3 bases, with 7 bases lying between them. The CDR3 sequence is 13 residues long. The CDR3 region is CASSYGTHYGYTF. The CDR3 DNA is TGTGCCAGCAGTTACGGGACCCACTATGGCTACACCTTC.

The chain couples TRBV20-1 to TRBJ1-5; the D is unclear. Germline V CDR1 and CDR2: DFQATT, SNEGSKA (reference sequence). The CDR3 is 13 amino acids. Trimming cost V 2 bases and J 7 bases, with 12 bases left between them. CDR3 protein: CSARPGDRQPQHF. The CDR3 DNA is TGCAGTGCTAGACCCGGGGATCGACAGCCCCAGCATTTT.

This clonotype has only a few counts. This chain connects TRBV6-5 to TRBJ1-6; D is perhaps TRBD1 (6 bases). CDR1 and CDR2 (germline): MNHEY, SVGAGI. The CDR3 length is 18 residues. Trimming removed 3 bases from V and 8 bases from J, with 23 bases in between. The CDR3 spells CASSYGTGRRALHSPLHF. DNA of the CDR3: TGTGCCAGCAGTTATGGAACAGGGAGGAGGGCCCTGCATTCACCCCTCCACTTT.

This clonotype has a handful of counts. CDR3 DNA: TGCGCCAGCAGCCCGTCGAGTCCCAGCACAGATACGCAGTATTTT. The encoded protein is CASSPSSPSTDTQYF. The gene calls are TRBV5-1 and TRBJ2-3; D ambiguous. The CDR3 has 15 amino acids. Germline V gene sequence: CDR1 SGHRS, CDR2 YFSETQ. Trimming stripped 4 bases from V and 0 bases from J, with 12 bases between.

This clonotype was seen just once. The chain recombines TRBV5-6 with TRBJ2-3; TRBD1 matches 7 bases. The germline gives CDR1 SGHDT, CDR2 YYEEEE. There are 14 residues in the CDR3. Losses at the gene ends were 5 bases for V and 3 bases for J; bases not matched to a gene: 6. The CDR3 bases are TGTGCCAGCAGACCGGGACAGATTACAGATACGCAGTATTTT. Its translation: CASRPGQITDTQYF.

This clonotype was detected only once. The J gene is TRBJ2-7, the V gene TRBV7-2, with D perhaps TRBD2 (6 bases). The length of the CDR3 is 16 residues. The V gene lost 2 bases and the J gene lost 0 bases, with 14 bases spanning the gap. The V gene's germline CDR1 is SGHTA and CDR2 FQGNSA. The chain's CDR3 is CASSLRYSGRSYEQYF. The CDR3, as DNA: TGTGCCAGCAGCTTAAGGTATAGCGGTCGCTCCTACGAGCAGTACTTC.

As regards this clonotype: A much larger clone is a single base away; this may be a read error. J is TRBJ2-7 and V is TRBV5-1; D not certain. In germline, CDR1 is SGHRS, CDR2 YFSETQ. CDR3 length equals 13 residues. V was pared by 5 bases and J by 5 bases, with 14 bases between. Written as DNA, the CDR3 is TGCGCCAGCAGGACACCTTTTGACCACGAGCAGTACTTC. It is translated as CASRTPFDHEQYF.

This clonotype showed up just a few times. The CDR3: CASSQDLAGGAKNIQYF. CDR3 in DNA: TGCGCCAGCAGCCAAGATCTCGCGGGGGGAGCCAAAAACATTCAGTACTTC. The chain carries TRBV4-3 and TRBJ2-4, with 8 positions matching TRBD2. Germline loops: CDR1 LGHNA, CDR2 YSLEER. CDR3 length: 17 residues. V lost 0 bases, J lost 0 bases, and 4 bases stayed unmatched.

The gene calls are TRBV6-6 and TRBJ1-1; D is perhaps TRBD1 (6 bases). This CDR3 has 14 residues. The germline V gene has CDR1 MNHNY and CDR2 SVGAGI (reference sequence). V was cut by 7 bases and J by 0 bases, with 12 bases left in between. CDR3: CASTYGTMNTEAFF. The CDR3 region has the DNA TGTGCCAGCACCTACGGGACAATGAACACTGAAGCTTTCTTT.

This clonotype was picked up a small number of times. This rearrangement joins TRBV25-1 to TRBJ2-5; no reliable D call. Germline CDR1 and CDR2: MGHDK and SYGVNS. This CDR3 contains 14 residues. Trimming pared 10 bases from V and 1 base from J, leaving 16 bases between. The CDR3 spells CATSLSLPQETQYF. The CDR3 bases are TGTGCCACCTCCCTTTCTTTACCCCAAGAGACCCAGTACTTC.

V usage is TRBV5-1 and J usage is TRBJ2-1, with TRBD1 identical over 7 bases. Germline V gene lookup returns CDR1 SGHRS and CDR2 YFSETQ. This CDR3 spans 14 amino acids. After removal of 8 bases from V and 6 bases from J, the junction contained 11 bases not matched to a gene. CDR3 DNA: TGCGCCAGTAGAACCTTGGGACAGTCCAATGAGCAGTTCTTC. Its translation: CASRTLGQSNEQFF.

This clonotype was recorded once. Given the absence of the conserved phenylalanine or tryptophan at the CDR3 end, a read error is likely. The chain combines TRBV10-1 with TRBJ2-3; tentatively, D is TRBD1 or TRBD2 (7 bases each). The germline V and J ends were trimmed by 6 bases and 5 bases, with 21 bases remaining between them. This CDR3 region has 16 residues. CDR1 is WNHNN and CDR2 is SYGVQD in the germline V gene (reference sequence). CDR3 sequence reads: CASSERDRSSQDTQYV. CDR3 nucleotide sequence: TGCGCCAGCAGCGAGCGGGACAGATCTAGTCAAGATACGCAGTATGTT.

The genes are TRBV2 and TRBJ2-3, with 8 positions matching TRBD2. Germline V gives CDR1 SNHLY, CDR2 FYNNEI. The CDR3 consists of 14 residues. V shed 5 bases and J 6 bases; nucleotides not matched to a gene: 7. This chain's CDR3 is CASSRSGSMDTQYF. The CDR3 coding sequence is TGTGCCAGCAGTCGGAGCGGGAGCATGGATACGCAGTATTTT.